This entry features one T cell receptor (beta chain) sequence. This record belongs to a study of cytomegalovirus exposure and HLA in healthy donors. Trimming took 3 bases from V and 7 from J, leaving 19 bases between them. The CDR3 extends over 15 amino acids. Germline V CDR1 and CDR2: MNHNS, SASEGT. Primers: 60 Vbeta forward and 13 Jbeta reverse. Here immunoSEQ multiplex PCR was the method, and the copy in TCRdb shows in-frame clones only, minus some. The data contain 180,000 or so clones, roughly 74% of them singletons. Sequences were obtained from PBMCs. The clonotype was recovered from a woman in her thirties or forties in good health and CMV-seropositive. The chain carries TRBV6-1 and TRBJ2-7; D not certain. The CDR3 protein is CASSEVGVVLGEQYF. The CDR3 coding sequence is TGTGCCAGCAGTGAGGTCGGTGTAGTCCTCGGTGAGCAGTACTTC.